Listed below are T cell receptor beta chains from one sample, sequenced in a study of identical twins. One entry per CDR3 protein, called by TCRdb with MiXCR from the 5' RACE reads. The sample carries under 800,000 distinct CDR3 sequences, 21% recorded once. The sample was also reused in another study, on T cells expressing NK-cell markers.

Sequencing was carried out using PBMCs. The receptor source for this set is a woman aged 18-30 years in good health. The CDR3 runs from the conserved cysteine through the conserved F or W. A D gene is named only where the DNA matches it firmly. A row's size may be missing; if present it is once, few, many or a size class.

j_gene | v_gene | d_gene | abundance | CDR3nt | CDR3aa
TRBJ2-2 | TRBV4-1 | . | . | TGCGCCAGCAGCCAGGCTACGACGAACACCGGGGAGCTGTTTTTT | CASSQATTNTGELFF
TRBJ1-2 | TRBV29-1 | . | . | TGCAGCGTTGTCCAGGGCGATGGCTACACCTTC | CSVVQGDGYTF
TRBJ2-3 | TRBV20-1 | . | . | TGCAGTGCTGCCGTAGCAGATACGCAGTATTTT | CSAAVADTQYF
TRBJ1-1 | TRBV6-5 | . | . | TGTGCCAGCAGTTACACGCGGGGGTGGGGGCGCGGAGCTTTCTTT | CASSYTRGWGRGAFF
TRBJ2-5 | TRBV4-1 | . | . | TGCGCCAGCAGCCAAGGACCACCGACAGACGAAGAGACCCAGTACTTC | CASSQGPPTDEETQYF
TRBJ1-1 | TRBV3-1 | . | many | TGTGCCAGCAGCCAAGGGGCGGACACTGAAGCTTTCTTT | CASSQGADTEAFF
TRBJ2-1 | TRBV11-2 | . | . | TGTGCCAGCAGCCCGCAAGGGGGGGATGAGCAGTTCTTC | CASSPQGGDEQFF
TRBJ1-5 | TRBV12-3/TRBV12-4 | TRBD1 | many | TGTGCCAGCAGTTTTGGGGGGACAGGGCAGCCCCAGCATTTT | CASSFGGTGQPQHF
TRBJ2-1 | TRBV25-1 | TRBD2 | few | TGTGCCAGCAGTAGGGTTACTAGCGGGAGGGCCCTTGGAAACCTACGATCCTACAATGAGCAGTTCTTC | CASSRVTSGRALGNLRSYNEQFF
TRBJ2-1 | TRBV5-4 | . | . | TGTGCCAGCAGCTTGAGCGGGTCGGCCCTATACAATGAGCAGTTCTTC | CASSLSGSALYNEQFF
TRBJ2-1 | TRBV12-3/TRBV12-4 | TRBD2 | few | TGTGCCAGCAGGGGAGCGGGGGGGCGCAATGAGCAGTTCTTC | CASRGAGGRNEQFF
TRBJ2-7 | TRBV20-1 | TRBD1 | few | TGCAGTGCTACCGACAGGGTGTCTCCTTACGAGCAGTACTTC | CSATDRVSPYEQYF
TRBJ2-7 | TRBV10-3 | TRBD2 | many | TGTGCCATCAGTGAGCGCGGTAGCGGGGGGGACGAATTACAGCAGTACTTC | CAISERGSGGDELQQYF
TRBJ2-7 | TRBV20-1 | . | few | TGCAGTGCTAGTCTGATTTCGTCCTACGAGCAGTACTTC | CSASLISSYEQYF
TRBJ2-5 | TRBV5-5 | . | . | TGTGCCAGCAGCTTGGCCCCCAAAGAGACCCAGTACTTC | CASSLAPKETQYF
TRBJ2-3 | TRBV20-1 | TRBD2 | once | TGCAGTCCCCGTAGAGCGGGGGGCACAGATACGCTGTATTTT | CSPRRAGGTDTLYF
TRBJ2-4 | TRBV7-2 | TRBD2 | . | TGTGCCAGCAGGGCGCCTCTAGCGGGAGCCAAAAACATTCAGTACTTC | CASRAPLAGAKNIQYF
TRBJ2-1 | TRBV4-2 | . | . | TGTGCCAGCAGCCACCCTGGGGGGGAGCAGTTCTTC | CASSHPGGEQFF
TRBJ2-1 | TRBV5-1 | . | few | TGCGCCAGCAGCTTCAGGAGCTCCTACAATGAGCAGTTCTTC | CASSFRSSYNEQFF
TRBJ1-5 | TRBV12-3/TRBV12-4 | . | many | TGTGCCAGCAGTCCCCTTAGCAATCAGCCCCAGCATTTT | CASSPLSNQPQHF
TRBJ2-1 | TRBV2 | TRBD1 | few | TGTGCCAGCAGTGCTCTCGACAGGGGGCCGGAAAATGAGCAGTTCTTC | CASSALDRGPENEQFF
TRBJ2-6 | TRBV10-3 | . | . | TGTGCCATCAGTGAGTCGATCAGCTCTGGGGCCAACGTCCTGACTTTC | CAISESISSGANVLTF
TRBJ1-2 | TRBV12-3/TRBV12-4 | . | . | TGTGCCAGCAGTTTCGGTGGAGCAGGTAGTAACTATGGCTACACCTTC | CASSFGGAGSNYGYTF
TRBJ1-1 | TRBV10-3 | TRBD1 | . | TGTGCCATCGGGGTCCAGGGGGGAATGAACACTGAAGCTTTCTTT | CAIGVQGGMNTEAFF